This T cell receptor beta chain was obtained from a study of shared clonotypes between healthy human individuals (dated by TCRdb to 2018 to 2021). A note on the overall study: The cohort comprised two women and a few men aged 18 to 49 years. For each donor, three plates each were used for CD4 naive and CD4 memory, two plates were used for CD8 naive, and one plate was used for CD8 memory. The study deeply sequenced blood TCR repertoires of about 5 healthy adults to estimate repertoire size and the extent of clonotype sharing between individuals. To increase sequencing depth and limit assay-specific biases, TCR repertoire library preparation and sequencing were carried out by different laboratories using diverse techniques. Leukapheresis yielded between about 0.94 and 8.9 billion PBMCs per donor. Summary of the overall study and its limitations: Sampling was limited to blood, and TCR repertoires in tissue likely differ from TCR repertoires in blood. Incomplete sequencing was indicated by rarefaction of sorted-subset datasets, despite the large sequencing depth. Pairwise subsampling led to the expectation that sequencing depth would affect the degree of clonotype sharing among donors. Compared with non-shared clonotypes, the clonotypes found in all four sorted-subset donors had higher generation probabilities. Because the study included a small number of donors, the genetic and exposure-history diversity represented was limited. Larger estimated clonotype richness was generally found for naive subsets than for memory subsets. Around 5% of naive CD4, around 3.6% of naive CD8, roughly 2.5% of memory CD4, and about 0.4% of memory CD8 clonotypes were shared across several donors.

TCR CDR3 regions were amplified from genomic DNA by multiplex PCR using the deep immunoSEQ assay. For each cell subset, the extracted genomic DNA was distributed evenly across all wells of several immunoSEQ 96-well plates, and each plate served as one replicate. For sorted subsets, each replicate PCR was loaded with 200 ng genomic DNA, equivalent to 25,000 to 35,000 T cell genomes. Purified libraries were measured with a Qubit 3.0 fluorometer, size-checked on a Bioanalyzer 2100, and measured again with the KAPA Library Quantification kit. Every immunoSEQ 96-well plate was sequenced on a dedicated single-read 150-cycle Illumina NextSeq 550 flow cell. Processing in the source paper ran as follows. Because the immunoSEQ output included only junctional sequences and no quality scores, the filtering could not be the same as the filtering used for full-length reads. To assign V/J genes and CDR3, sequences were annotated using PyIR, a Python wrapper for IgBLAST v1.9, with IMGT germline references. Reads with weak V/J assignments (E-value above 1e-6), missing CDR3, stop codons, out-of-frame junctions, or ambiguous translated residues were removed. V3J clonotypes were defined by identical inferred V gene, J gene, and CDR3 amino acid sequence. Percentage overlap between repertoires was calculated by dividing the number of shared unique clonotypes by the size of the smaller repertoire. RTK rarefaction, the Chao1 estimator, and Recon v2.1 estimates of unobserved clonotypes were used to assess repertoire richness. OLGA was used to compute generation probabilities for all TCRbeta clonotypes that the gDNA method yielded from a handful of donors. TCRdb carries this immuneACCESS record with in-frame sequences only. Its versions omit some clonotypes, under half of them owing to an unresolved V gene in the studies checked, with the rest unexplained. V and J calls and clone size come straight from that table; D and trimming were deduced from the DNA. The sample table lists more than 2 million clones, around 96% of them with a count of one. The top ten constitute around 1.1% of the sample.

On this clone itself: Its target antigen remains unknown. No much larger clone is present one base from it, and per-base qualities are unavailable. This sample includes further DNA sequences coding for the same CDR3.

For the CD8 naive samples, CD45RO-negative cells were positively selected for CCR7, yielding a CD45RA+CCR7+ population from which TemRA cells were excluded. Donors were healthy HIV-negative adults with no recently reported acute infections or vaccinations. Every donor was a Caucasian adult living in Nashville, Tennessee, USA. Blood was obtained by leukapheresis, after which PBMCs were separated by Ficoll-Histopaque density gradient centrifugation and cryopreserved in liquid nitrogen vapor phase. Purity and quantity of every magnetically sorted T cell population were checked by analytical flow cytometry. From each sorted fraction, genomic DNA was isolated and quantified by UV absorbance on a Nanodrop 2000c. The germline V gene supplies CDR1 MGHRA and CDR2 YSYEKL. The CDR3 covers 13 residues, taking in both the cysteine and the phenylalanine. Of the read, only the CDR3 DNA is kept; its 39 bases are in frame from base 1. V is pared back by 2 bases and J by 3 bases, with 8 bases lying between the germline termini.

The rearranged chain carries TRBV4-1 and TRBJ2-7, and perhaps TRBD1 as D gene, on 5 matching bases. The receptor comes from a man between 18 and 29 years old in good health. The sequencing input was naive CD8+ T cells sorted from blood. This specimen's cell subset or site label, interpreted: CD45RA+CCR7+. The DNA is as follows: TGCGCCAGCAGCCAACGCGACAGCTACGAGCAGTACTTC. It encodes CASSQRDSYEQYF.